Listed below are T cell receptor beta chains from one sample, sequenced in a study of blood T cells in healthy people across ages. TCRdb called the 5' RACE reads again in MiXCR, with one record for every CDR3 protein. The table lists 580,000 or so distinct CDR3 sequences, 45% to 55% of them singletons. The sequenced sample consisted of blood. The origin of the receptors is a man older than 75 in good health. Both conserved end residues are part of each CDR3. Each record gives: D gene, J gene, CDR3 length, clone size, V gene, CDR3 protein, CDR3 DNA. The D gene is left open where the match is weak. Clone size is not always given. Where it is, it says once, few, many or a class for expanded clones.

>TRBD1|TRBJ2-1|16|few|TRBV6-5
CASRPLGQGRRNEQFF
TGTGCCAGCAGGCCCTTGGGACAGGGTCGTCGAAATGAGCAGTTCTTC
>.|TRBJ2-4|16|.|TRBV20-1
CSARVVTDLAKNIQYF
TGCAGTGCTAGAGTGGTGACAGATCTCGCCAAAAACATTCAGTACTTC
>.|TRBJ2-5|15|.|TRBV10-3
CAISESKRNQETQYF
TGTGCCATCAGTGAGTCGAAAAGAAACCAAGAGACCCAGTACTTC
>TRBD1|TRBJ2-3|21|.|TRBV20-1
CSARDRGVVGQAAPNTDTQYF
TGCAGTGCTAGAGATCGAGGAGTAGTGGGACAGGCAGCCCCAAACACAGATACGCAGTATTTT
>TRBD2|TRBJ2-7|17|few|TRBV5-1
CASSQKLAGGPYNEQYF
TGCGCCAGCAGCCAAAAACTAGCGGGAGGACCTTACAATGAGCAGTACTTC
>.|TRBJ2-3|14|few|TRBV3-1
CASSQGQPADTQYF
TGTGCCAGCAGCCAAGGTCAGCCCGCAGATACGCAGTATTTT
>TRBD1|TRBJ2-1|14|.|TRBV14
CASSRNRGTNEQFF
TGTGCCAGCAGCCGGAACAGGGGGACAAATGAGCAGTTCTTC
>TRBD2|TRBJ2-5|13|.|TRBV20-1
CSASHAGRETQYF
TGCAGTGCTAGTCATGCCGGGAGGGAGACCCAGTACTTC
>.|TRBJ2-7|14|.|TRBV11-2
CASSLGDYSYEQYF
TGTGCCAGCAGCTTAGGGGATTACTCCTACGAGCAGTACTTC
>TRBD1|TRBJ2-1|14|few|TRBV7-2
CASSSTGEANEQFF
TGTGCCAGCAGCTCCACAGGGGAAGCGAATGAGCAGTTCTTC
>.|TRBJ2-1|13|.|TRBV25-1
CTSRVGGGNEQFF
TGTACCAGCAGGGTAGGGGGTGGCAATGAGCAGTTCTTC
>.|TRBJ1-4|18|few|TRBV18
CASSPWSAGYGHNEKLFF
TGTGCCAGCTCACCATGGTCGGCAGGGTATGGCCATAATGAAAAACTGTTTTTT
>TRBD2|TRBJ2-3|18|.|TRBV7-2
CASSSMPTIAGVADTQYF
TGTGCCAGCAGCTCCATGCCAACCATAGCGGGAGTTGCAGATACGCAGTATTTT
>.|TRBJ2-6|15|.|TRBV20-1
CSARPAVSGANVLTF
TGCAGTGCTAGGCCCGCTGTCTCTGGGGCCAACGTCCTGACTTTC
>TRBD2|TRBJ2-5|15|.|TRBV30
CAWSVAGGPGETQYF
TGTGCCTGGAGTGTGGCGGGGGGGCCAGGGGAGACCCAGTACTTC
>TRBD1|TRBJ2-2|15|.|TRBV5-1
CASLSWDRGTGELFF
TGCGCCAGCCTTTCTTGGGACAGGGGCACCGGGGAGCTGTTTTTT